This T cell receptor beta chain was documented in a study of T cells in Graves' hyperthyroidism and ophthalmopathy. Using RNA transcripts as the source, TCR beta CDR3 regions were amplified. An initial round of RT-PCR targeting the TCR CDR3 relied on the HTBI primer set. TCRdb redid the calling of the multiplex PCR reads with MiXCR, one entry per CDR3 protein. The table records about 560,000 distinct CDR3 sequences, roughly 46% of them present only once. Looked up from germline, CDR1 is SQVTM and CDR2 is ANQGSEA. The length of the CDR3 is 14 residues. V was clipped by 8 bases and J by 1 base; unmatched bases: 10.

Specimen: peripheral blood or thyroid tissue (not recorded which). The chain couples TRBV29-1 to TRBJ1-2; 7 bases align to TRBD1. The TCR originated in a woman in her late teens or twenties with Graves' hyperthyroidism. The CDR3 bases are TGCAGCCTAGGACAGGAGGCCTTTAACTATGGCTACACCTTC. Protein: CSLGQEAFNYGYTF. Full variable domain (outside the CDR3, taken from reference TRBV29-1 and TRBJ1-2): SAVISQKPSRDICQRGTSLTIQCQVDSQVTMMFWYRQQPGQSLTLIATANQGSEATYESGFVIDKFPISRPNLTFSTLTVSNMSPEDSSIYLCSLGQEAFNYGYTFGSGTRLTVV.